This is a list of T cell receptor beta chains from one sample in a study of CD8 T cells in ankylosing spondylitis. TCRdb re-called the 5' RACE reads with MiXCR, one entry per CDR3 protein. The sample contains about 13,000 distinct CDR3 sequences, over 2.5% of which appear only once. Sequencing input: blood, either unsorted or a sorted T cell fraction (not recorded which). These receptors came from a male donor with ankylosing spondylitis or in good health (not recorded which). Both conserved end residues are part of each CDR3. Fields, in order: J gene, V gene, CDR3 length, CDR3 protein.

j_gene: TRBJ2-2
v_gene: TRBV9
len: 16
CDR3aa: CASSVQAGGNTGELFF

j_gene: TRBJ2-1
v_gene: TRBV9
len: 16
CDR3aa: CASSVELRAIYNEQFF

j_gene: TRBJ2-1
v_gene: TRBV9
len: 14
CDR3aa: CASSVDGGYNEQFF

j_gene: TRBJ2-1
v_gene: TRBV9
len: 15
CDR3aa: CASSATSLVSNEQFF

j_gene: TRBJ2-3
v_gene: TRBV9
len: 16
CDR3aa: CASSPPGTMGTDTQYF

j_gene: TRBJ2-1
v_gene: TRBV9
len: 14
CDR3aa: CASSVGQGLNEQFF

j_gene: TRBJ1-4
v_gene: TRBV9
len: 15
CDR3aa: CASSVEGTINEKLFF

j_gene: TRBJ2-3
v_gene: TRBV9
len: 13
CDR3aa: CASSGGAGDTQYF

j_gene: TRBJ2-1
v_gene: TRBV9
len: 14
CDR3aa: CASSRQGGAGEQFF

j_gene: TRBJ1-1
v_gene: TRBV9
len: 14
CDR3aa: CASSKAGADTEAFF

j_gene: TRBJ2-3
v_gene: TRBV9
len: 15
CDR3aa: CASSNGQGATDTQYF

j_gene: TRBJ2-2
v_gene: TRBV9
len: 19
CDR3aa: CASSVDPPSAGAYTGELFF

j_gene: TRBJ2-3
v_gene: TRBV9
len: 17
CDR3aa: CASSVASRVLRTDTQYF

j_gene: TRBJ2-1
v_gene: TRBV9
len: 16
CDR3aa: CASSVVPGLAGGEQFF

j_gene: TRBJ1-1
v_gene: TRBV9
len: 14
CDR3aa: CASSVQTGSTEAFF

j_gene: TRBJ2-1
v_gene: TRBV9
len: 15
CDR3aa: CASSVDSFSRNEQFF

j_gene: TRBJ2-3
v_gene: TRBV9
len: 15
CDR3aa: CASSGGTSATDTQYF